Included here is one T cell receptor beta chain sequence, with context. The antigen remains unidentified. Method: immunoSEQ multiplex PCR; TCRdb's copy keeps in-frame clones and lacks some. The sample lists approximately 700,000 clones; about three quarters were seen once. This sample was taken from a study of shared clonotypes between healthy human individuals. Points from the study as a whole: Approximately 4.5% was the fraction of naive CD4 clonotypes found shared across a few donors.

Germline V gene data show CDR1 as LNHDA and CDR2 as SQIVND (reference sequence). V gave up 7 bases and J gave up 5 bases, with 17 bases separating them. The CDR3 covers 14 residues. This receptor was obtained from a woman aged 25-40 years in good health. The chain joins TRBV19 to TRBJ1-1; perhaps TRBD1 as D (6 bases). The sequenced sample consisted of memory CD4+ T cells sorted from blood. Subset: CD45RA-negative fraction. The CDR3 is CASISRGSRTEAFF. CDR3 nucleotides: TGTGCCAGTATTTCCAGGGGCTCCAGGACTGAAGCTTTCTTT.